This T cell receptor beta chain comes out of a study of blood T cell repertoires in COVID-19. TCRdb's copy holds only in-frame clones and misses some; the assay was immunoSEQ multiplex PCR. The data show around 220,000 clones, with around 80% seen just once and around 5% held by the top ten. Notes on this clone: A read error may account for a junction end that differs from germline.

Germline loops: CDR1 MNHEY, CDR2 SVGEGT. The CDR3 runs 11 residues. The V and J genes are TRBV6-2 or TRBV6-3 and TRBJ2-3; weak D call: TRBD2 (7 bases). Sequencing input: peripheral blood. This receptor was identified in a human donor in a cohort sampled during active COVID-19. CDR3 sequence (DNA): TGTGCCAGCAGCCAAGGGGGGGAGGGGCATTTT. It specifies CASSQGGEGHF.